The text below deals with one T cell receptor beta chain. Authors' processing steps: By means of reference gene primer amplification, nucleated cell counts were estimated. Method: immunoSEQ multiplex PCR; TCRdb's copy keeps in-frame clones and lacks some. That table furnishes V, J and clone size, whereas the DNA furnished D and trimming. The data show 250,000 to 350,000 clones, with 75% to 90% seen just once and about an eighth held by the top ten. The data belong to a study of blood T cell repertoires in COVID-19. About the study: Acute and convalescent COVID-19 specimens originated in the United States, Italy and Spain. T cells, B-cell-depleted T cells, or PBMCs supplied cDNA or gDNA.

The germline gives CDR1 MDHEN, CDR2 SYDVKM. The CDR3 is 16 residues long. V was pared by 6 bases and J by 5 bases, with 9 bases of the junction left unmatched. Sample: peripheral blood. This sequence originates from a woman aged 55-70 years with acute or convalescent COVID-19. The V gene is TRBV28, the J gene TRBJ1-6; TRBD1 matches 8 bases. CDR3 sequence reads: CASRLWVDRDNSPLHF. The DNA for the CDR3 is TGTGCCAGCAGACTTTGGGTGGACAGGGATAATTCACCCCTCCACTTT.